This TCR beta chain was obtained from a study of CXCR3-negative and CXCR3-positive naive CD8 T cells. This CDR3 is 14 amino acids long. Germline V lookup: CDR1 MDHEN, CDR2 SYDVKM. Regarding the study as a whole: Against CXCR3-negative naive cells, CXCR3-positive naive cells showed more hydrophobic TRB CDR3s. Surface CD5 matched across naive subsets, and TRB CDR3 properties served to infer TCR strength.

Identification of naive CD8+ T cells rested on CD45RO-CCR7+CD27+CD95- status. UMI labels and 5' RACE were used to prepare the TRB cDNA libraries. TCRdb reprocessed the 5' RACE reads; each CDR3 protein has one entry and no DNA is given. Across tens of thousands of distinct CDR3 sequences, the top ten clones capture about 1% of the sample. A remark on this clonotype: Its specificity is unknown.

Sequences were obtained from naive CXCR3- CD8+ T cells from blood. Subset reported: CD45RO-CCR7+CD27+CD95- naive CD8+ T cells lacking CXCR3 (TNR3-). This sequence originates from a human donor in good health. Some clones in this sample may be carry-over from other donors' samples. The chain recombines TRBV28 with TRBJ2-7; TCRdb gives TRBD2 as the D gene, but with no DNA this cannot be confirmed. Here the CDR3 reads CASSFERTSLEQYF.